This T cell receptor beta chain was identified during a study of T-cell memory formation after mild COVID-19 (dated by TCRdb to the early 2020s). Background on the whole study: Most TCR sequence clusters were specific to one of the two donors. T-cell clones expanding and contracting after mild COVID-19 in a couple of donors were tracked by longitudinal TCRalpha and TCRbeta repertoire sequencing. The cohort comprised two young, previously healthy adult volunteers, one female and one male. Here is what the overall study found, with its caveats: SARS-CoV-2 specificity was not confirmed for the second-wave clones peaking on day 37. Contracting CD4+ clones appeared mostly in the CM and EM memory subsets, whereas CD8+ clones were enriched in EMRA. The study covered only a couple of mild cases, and larger cohorts including severe cases with pre-infection samples were considered necessary. Clones contracting from day 15 to 85 had balanced CD4/CD8 phenotypes, while a second wave expanding from day 15 to 37 was biased towards CD4+. Some responding clones were detected in pre-infection memory, which suggested that pre-existing cross-reactive memory T cells had joined the SARS-CoV-2 response.

As regards this clonotype: Its antigen is not yet known. No base qualities exist here, and no much larger clone lies one base off it.

Sequencing was carried out with an Illumina NovaSeq 6000. TCRalpha and TCRbeta cDNA libraries were built by 5'RACE with constant-segment primers, adding sample barcodes and unique molecular identifiers. RNA was extracted from every sample with Trizol reagent. The libraries were amplified in two PCR steps, and the second step added a second sample barcode and Illumina TruSeq adapters. The libraries were sequenced on an Illumina NovaSeq using 2 x 150 bp paired-end reads. The paper's data handling went like this. Demultiplexing of reads and collapsing into UMI-guided consensus sequences were performed with migec v1.2.7. Using mixcr v2.1.11, UMI consensuses were aligned to TRA and TRB V and J templates and then assembled into clonotypes. Expanded or contracted clonotypes were those called significant by both edgeR and NoisET, with noise models trained on biological replicates. For edgeR calls, the thresholds were a false discovery rate-adjusted p below 0.01 and a log2 fold-change of 1. PCA with hierarchical clustering of max-normalized trajectories of the 1000 most abundant clonotypes was used as exploratory dynamics analysis. Each responding clone was given a CD4 or CD8 phenotype based on the CD4+ and CD8+ repertoires, which had been sequenced separately. In TCRdb, the public reads were trimmed at Q25 with fastp and aligned with MiXCR, with productive beta chains retained. Every CDR3 protein is listed once, alongside the most common genes and DNA of its rows. What appears here as the V and J calls and clone size reflects TCRdb's work, not the paper's. This sample holds roughly 310,000 distinct CDR3 sequences; approximately 16% were observed only once. The ten largest make up about 22% of the sample.

PBMCs were isolated by Ficoll-Paque density gradient centrifugation. The CDR3 numbers 15 residues from cysteine through phenylalanine. The only DNA kept is the CDR3, 45 bases in frame from the first base. V sheds 2 bases and J sheds 0 bases, leaving 9 bases between their ends. CDR1 and CDR2, per the germline V gene, are LGHNA and YSLEER. The source is a man aged 18 to 30 who had mild COVID-19 (a few samples of this study predate the infection). The sample titles of this study are shuffled in the database, so cell type and time point are left out; the donor was told from shared clones. The rearranged chain carries TRBV4-3 and TRBJ2-3, with the D gene call left open. The source material was PBMCs or a T cell subset sorted from them (not recorded which). This receptor carries the CDR3 CASSQIRASTDTQYF. The bases are TGCGCCAGCAGCCAAATTCGAGCTAGCACAGATACGCAGTATTTT.